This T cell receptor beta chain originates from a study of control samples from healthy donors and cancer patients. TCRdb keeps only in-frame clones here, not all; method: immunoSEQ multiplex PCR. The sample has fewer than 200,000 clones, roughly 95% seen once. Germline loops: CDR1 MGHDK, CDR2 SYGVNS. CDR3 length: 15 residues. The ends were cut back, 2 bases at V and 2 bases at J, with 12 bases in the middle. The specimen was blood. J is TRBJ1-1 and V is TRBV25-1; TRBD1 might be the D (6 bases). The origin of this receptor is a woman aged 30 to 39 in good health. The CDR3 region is CASSEPGALNTEAFF. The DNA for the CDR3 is TGTGCCAGCAGTGAACCGGGGGCGCTAAACACTGAAGCTTTCTTT.